This passage covers 5 T cell receptor beta chains from one sample sequenced in a study of T cells after posttransplantation cyclophosphamide. Clones were read by immunoSEQ multiplex PCR, and TCRdb kept only the in-frame ones, dropping some. This sample has around 35,000 clones, each found more than once. Sequencing was carried out using PBMCs. Source of these receptors: a woman in her 50s in good health and a related stem cell transplant donor.

At least ten counts were recorded for this clone. The chain couples TRBV6-6 to TRBJ2-7; 11 bases align to TRBD2. The CDR3 runs to 14 residues. The J segment lost 2 bases and the V segment lost 6 bases, leaving 3 bases of the junction unmatched. The germline V gene encodes CDR1 MNHNY and CDR2 SVGAGI (reference sequence). The CDR3 nucleotides read TGTGCCAGCAGACTAGCGGGAGAAACCTACGAGCAGTACTTC. It translates to CASRLAGETYEQYF.

In this sample, this clone turned up many times. The J gene is TRBJ2-1, the V gene TRBV7-3; 8 bases are shared with TRBD1. CDR3 size: 15 residues. CDR1 SGHTA and CDR2 FQGTGA come from the germline V gene. J lost 5 bases, V lost 2 bases, and 5 bases had no gene match. In DNA, the CDR3 is TGTGCCAGCAGCTTATTGGACAGGGTGAACAATGAGCAGTTCTTC. Encoded protein: CASSLLDRVNNEQFF.

This clone was counted ten times or more. The chain carries TRBV18 and TRBJ1-5; D not resolved. Germline V gene sequence: CDR1 KGHSH, CDR2 LQKENI. Between the trimmed V and J ends, which lost 4 bases and 2 bases, there was a span of 12 bases. The CDR3 has 15 residues. The chain's CDR3 is CASSQAGVGNQPQHF. DNA of the CDR3: TGTGCCAGCTCACAGGCGGGAGTAGGCAATCAGCCCCAGCATTTT.

This clone has ten or more counts. V is TRBV15 and J is TRBJ2-7; D may be TRBD1 (6 bases). Germline-derived CDR1 and CDR2 are LNHNV and YYDKDF (reference sequence). The CDR3 has 13 amino acids. V dropped 0 bases and J dropped 6 bases, with 9 bases sitting between them. CDR3 amino acids: CATSRDRGSEQYF. The CDR3 region has the DNA TGTGCCACCAGCAGAGACAGGGGAAGCGAGCAGTACTTC.

CDR3 DNA sequence: TGCGCCAGCAGCACTAGCGGTCCTCCAGATACGCAGTATTTT. It is translated as CASSTSGPPDTQYF. J is TRBJ2-3 and V is TRBV5-1; 8 nucleotides agree with TRBD2. The V gene's germline CDR1 is SGHRS and CDR2 YFSETQ. The CDR3 contains 14 residues. Losses at the gene ends were 4 bases for V and 4 bases for J; bases not matched to a gene: 5.